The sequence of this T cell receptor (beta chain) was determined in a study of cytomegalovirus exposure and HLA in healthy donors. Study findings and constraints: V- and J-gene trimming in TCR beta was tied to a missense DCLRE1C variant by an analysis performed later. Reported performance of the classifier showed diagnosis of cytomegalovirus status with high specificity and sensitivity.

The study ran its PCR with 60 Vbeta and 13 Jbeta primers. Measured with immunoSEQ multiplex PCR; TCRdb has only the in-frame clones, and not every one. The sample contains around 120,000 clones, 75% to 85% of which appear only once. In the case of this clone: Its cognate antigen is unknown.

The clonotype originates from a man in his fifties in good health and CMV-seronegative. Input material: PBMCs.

The CDR3 here is CASSVGGSNNEKLFF. In DNA form, the CDR3 reads TGTGCCAGCAGCGTAGGTGGGAGCAATAATGAAAAACTGTTTTTT. J is TRBJ1-4 and V is TRBV9; no reliable D call. This CDR3 has 15 amino acids. The V gene's germline CDR1 is SGDLS and CDR2 YYNGEE. V gave up 0 bases and J gave up 4 bases, with 10 bases separating them.